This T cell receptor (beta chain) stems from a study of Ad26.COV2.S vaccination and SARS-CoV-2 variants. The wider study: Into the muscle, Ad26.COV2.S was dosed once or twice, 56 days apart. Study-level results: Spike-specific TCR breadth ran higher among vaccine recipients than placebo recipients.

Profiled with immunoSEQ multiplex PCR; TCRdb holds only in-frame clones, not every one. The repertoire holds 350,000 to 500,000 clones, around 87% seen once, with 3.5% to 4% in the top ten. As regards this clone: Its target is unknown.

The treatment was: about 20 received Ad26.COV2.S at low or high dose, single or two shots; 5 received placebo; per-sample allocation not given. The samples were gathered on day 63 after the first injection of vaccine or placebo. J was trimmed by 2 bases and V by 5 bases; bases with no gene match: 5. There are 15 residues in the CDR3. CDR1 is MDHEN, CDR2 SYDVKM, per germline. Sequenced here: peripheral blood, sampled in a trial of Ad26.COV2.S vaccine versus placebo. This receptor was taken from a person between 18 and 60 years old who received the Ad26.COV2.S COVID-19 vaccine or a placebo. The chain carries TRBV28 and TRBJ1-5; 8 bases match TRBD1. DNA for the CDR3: TGTGCCAGCAGTACCCGGGACAGGCGCAATCAGCCCCAGCATTTT. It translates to CASSTRDRRNQPQHF.